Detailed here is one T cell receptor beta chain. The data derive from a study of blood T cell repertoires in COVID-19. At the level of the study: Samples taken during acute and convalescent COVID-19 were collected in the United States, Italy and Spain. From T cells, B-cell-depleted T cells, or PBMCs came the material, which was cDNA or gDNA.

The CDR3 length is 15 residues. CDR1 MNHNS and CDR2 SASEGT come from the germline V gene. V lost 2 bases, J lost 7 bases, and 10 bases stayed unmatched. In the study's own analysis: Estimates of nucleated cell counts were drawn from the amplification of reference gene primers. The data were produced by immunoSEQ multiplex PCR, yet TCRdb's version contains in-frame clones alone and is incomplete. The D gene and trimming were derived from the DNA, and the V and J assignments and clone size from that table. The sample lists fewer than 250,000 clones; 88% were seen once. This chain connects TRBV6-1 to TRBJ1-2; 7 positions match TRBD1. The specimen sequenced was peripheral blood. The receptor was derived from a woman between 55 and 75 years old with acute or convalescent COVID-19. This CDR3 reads CASSERGRGMIGYTF. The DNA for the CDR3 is TGTGCCAGCAGTGAACGGGGCAGGGGGATGATTGGCTACACCTTC.